This T cell receptor beta chain was profiled in a study of blood T cell repertoires in COVID-19. Study-level background: T cells, B-cell-depleted T cells, or PBMCs supplied cDNA or gDNA.

Original handling: Estimation of nucleated cell counts relied on the amplification of reference gene primers. The protocol was immunoSEQ multiplex PCR, while the TCRdb copy is restricted to in-frame clones and leaves out a portion. V and J calls and clone size are given by that table; D and trimming were obtained from the DNA. The sample shows approximately 100,000 clones, roughly 72% of them seen only once. This clone was seen a handful of times. The V and J ends lost 0 bases and 5 bases respectively, with 8 bases between them. The CDR3 is made up of 13 amino acids. In germline, CDR1 is MGHRA, CDR2 YSYEKL.

This clonotype originated in a man older than 75 with acute or convalescent COVID-19. The sequencing sample was made of peripheral blood. The rearrangement links TRBV4-1 to TRBJ2-7; tentative D call: TRBD1 (6 bases). CDR3 protein: CASSQDEGDEQYF. DNA for the CDR3: TGCGCCAGCAGCCAAGATGAGGGGGACGAGCAGTACTTC.